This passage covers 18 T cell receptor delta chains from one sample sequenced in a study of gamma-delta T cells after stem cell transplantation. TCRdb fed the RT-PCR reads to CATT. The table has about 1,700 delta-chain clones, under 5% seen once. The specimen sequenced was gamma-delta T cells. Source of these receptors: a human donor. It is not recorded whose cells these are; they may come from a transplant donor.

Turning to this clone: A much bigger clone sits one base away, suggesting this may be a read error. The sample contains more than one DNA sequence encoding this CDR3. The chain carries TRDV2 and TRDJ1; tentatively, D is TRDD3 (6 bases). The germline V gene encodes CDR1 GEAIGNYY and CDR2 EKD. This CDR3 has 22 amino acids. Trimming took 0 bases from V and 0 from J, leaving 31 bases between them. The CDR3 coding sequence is TGTGCCTGTGACACCGTACTTGGACTTTGGGGGGGTGAGGGTCCGTACACCGATAAACTCATCTTT. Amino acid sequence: CACDTVLGLWGGEGPYTDKLIF.

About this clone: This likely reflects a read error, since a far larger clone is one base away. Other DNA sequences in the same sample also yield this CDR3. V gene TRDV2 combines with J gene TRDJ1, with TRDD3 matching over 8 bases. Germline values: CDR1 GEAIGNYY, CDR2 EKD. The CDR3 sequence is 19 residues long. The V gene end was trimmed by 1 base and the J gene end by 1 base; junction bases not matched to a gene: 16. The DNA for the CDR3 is TGTGCCTGTGACACACTGGGGGGGTACAGCTCGCCATTCACCGATAAACTCATCTTT. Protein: CACDTLGGYSSPFTDKLIF.

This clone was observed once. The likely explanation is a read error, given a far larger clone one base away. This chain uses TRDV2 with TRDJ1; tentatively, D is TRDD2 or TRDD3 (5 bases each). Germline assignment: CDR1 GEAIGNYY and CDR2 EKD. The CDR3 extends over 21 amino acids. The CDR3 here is CACDTITAGTLLLRYTAKLIF. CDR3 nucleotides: TGTGCCTGTGACACTATAACCGCGGGGACTCTACTCCTAAGGTACACCGCTAAACTCATCTTT.

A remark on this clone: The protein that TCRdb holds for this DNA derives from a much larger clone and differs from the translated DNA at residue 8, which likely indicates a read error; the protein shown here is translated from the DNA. CDR3 in DNA: TGTGCCTGTGTCGCCATAGAAACCCTGGGGGCCGAGTACACCGGTAAACTCATCTTT. This codes for CACVAIETLGAEYTGKLIF. V is TRDV2 and J is TRDJ1; 7 nucleotides line up with TRDD3. In germline, CDR1 is GEAIGNYY, CDR2 EKD. This CDR3 has 19 amino acids.

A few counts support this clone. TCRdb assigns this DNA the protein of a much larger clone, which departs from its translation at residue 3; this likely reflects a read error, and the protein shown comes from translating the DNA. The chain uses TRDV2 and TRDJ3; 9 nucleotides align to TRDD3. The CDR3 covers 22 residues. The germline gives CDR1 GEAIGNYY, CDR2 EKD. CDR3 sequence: CAWDTWGLGDDRSSWDTRQMFF. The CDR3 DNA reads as TGTGCCTGGGACACTTGGGGACTGGGGGACGACCGGAGCTCCTGGGACACCCGACAGATGTTTTTC.

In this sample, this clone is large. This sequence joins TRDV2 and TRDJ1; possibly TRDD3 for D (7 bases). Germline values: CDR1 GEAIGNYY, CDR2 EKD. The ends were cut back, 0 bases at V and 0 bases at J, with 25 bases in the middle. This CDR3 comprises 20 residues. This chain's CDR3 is CACDTLSSLPLGAHTDKLIF. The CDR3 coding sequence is TGTGCCTGTGACACCCTTTCCTCCCTTCCCCTGGGGGCCCACACCGATAAACTCATCTTT.

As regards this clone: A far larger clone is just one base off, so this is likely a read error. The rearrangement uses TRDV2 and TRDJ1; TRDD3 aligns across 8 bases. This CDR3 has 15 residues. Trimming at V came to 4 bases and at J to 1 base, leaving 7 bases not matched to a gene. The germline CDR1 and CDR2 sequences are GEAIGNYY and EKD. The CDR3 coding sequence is TGTGCCTGTGAACCACTGGGGGGCCTCACCGATAAACTCATCTTT. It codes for CACEPLGGLTDKLIF.

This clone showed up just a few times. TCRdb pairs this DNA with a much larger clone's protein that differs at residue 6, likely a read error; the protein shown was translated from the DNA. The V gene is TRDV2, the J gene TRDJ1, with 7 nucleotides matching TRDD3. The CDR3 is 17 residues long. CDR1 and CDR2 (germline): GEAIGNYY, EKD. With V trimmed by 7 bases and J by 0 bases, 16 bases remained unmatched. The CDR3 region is CACDRPLGHQNTDKLIF. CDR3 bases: TGTGCCTGCGATAGGCCACTGGGGCACCAGAACACCGATAAACTCATCTTT.

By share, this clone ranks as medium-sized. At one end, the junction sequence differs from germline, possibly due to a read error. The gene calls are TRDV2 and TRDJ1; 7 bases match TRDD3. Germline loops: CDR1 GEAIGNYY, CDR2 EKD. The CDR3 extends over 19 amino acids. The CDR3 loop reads CACVAIENLGAEYTGKLIF. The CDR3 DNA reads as TGTGCCTGTGTCGCCATAGAAAACCTGGGGGCCGAGTACACCGGTAAACTCATCTTT.

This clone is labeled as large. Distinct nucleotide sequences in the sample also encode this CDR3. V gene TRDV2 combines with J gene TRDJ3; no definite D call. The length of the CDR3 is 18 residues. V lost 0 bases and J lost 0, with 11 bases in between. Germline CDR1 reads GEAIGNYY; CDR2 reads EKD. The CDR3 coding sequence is TGTGCCTGTGACACCGTAGACCCTAGCTCCTGGGACACCCGACAGATGTTTTTC. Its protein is CACDTVDPSSWDTRQMFF.

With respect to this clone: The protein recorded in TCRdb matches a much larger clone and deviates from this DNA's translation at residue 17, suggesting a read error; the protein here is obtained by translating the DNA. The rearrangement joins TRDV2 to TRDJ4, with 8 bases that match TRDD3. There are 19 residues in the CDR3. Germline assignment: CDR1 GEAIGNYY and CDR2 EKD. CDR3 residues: CACDTAGGDPGDTTKPPIF. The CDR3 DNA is TGTGCCTGTGACACCGCGGGCGGGGATCCCGGGGATACTACCAAACCCCCGATCTTT.

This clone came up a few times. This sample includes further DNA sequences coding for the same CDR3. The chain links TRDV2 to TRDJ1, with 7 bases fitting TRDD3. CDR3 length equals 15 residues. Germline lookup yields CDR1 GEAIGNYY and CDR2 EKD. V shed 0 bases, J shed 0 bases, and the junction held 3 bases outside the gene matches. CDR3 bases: TGTGCCTGTGACACCCTGGGGGCCCACACCGATAAACTCATCTTT. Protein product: CACDTLGAHTDKLIF.

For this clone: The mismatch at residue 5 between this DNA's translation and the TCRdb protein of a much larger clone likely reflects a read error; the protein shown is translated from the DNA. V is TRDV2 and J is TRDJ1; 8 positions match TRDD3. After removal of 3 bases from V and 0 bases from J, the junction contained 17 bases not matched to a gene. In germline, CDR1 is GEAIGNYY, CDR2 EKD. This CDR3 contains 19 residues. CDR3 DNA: TGTGCCTGTGACCCCCTCCCGCTACTGGGGGGCAGGTACACCGATAAACTCATCTTT. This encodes CACDPLPLLGGRYTDKLIF.

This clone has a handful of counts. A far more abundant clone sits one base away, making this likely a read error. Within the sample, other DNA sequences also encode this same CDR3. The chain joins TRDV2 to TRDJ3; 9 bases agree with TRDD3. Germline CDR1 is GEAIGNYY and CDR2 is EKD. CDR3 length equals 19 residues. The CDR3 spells CACDTVGDMGSWDTRRMFF. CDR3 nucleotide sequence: TGCGCCTGTGACACCGTGGGGGATATGGGCTCCTGGGACACCCGACGGATGTTTTTC.

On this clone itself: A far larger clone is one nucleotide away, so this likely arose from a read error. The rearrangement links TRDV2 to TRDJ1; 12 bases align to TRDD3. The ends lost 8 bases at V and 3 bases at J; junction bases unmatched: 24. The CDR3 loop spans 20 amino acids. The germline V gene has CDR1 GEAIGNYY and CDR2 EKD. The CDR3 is CAFDPLSTGGYIGFADKLIF. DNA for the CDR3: TGTGCCTTTGATCCCCTTAGTACTGGGGGATACATCGGGTTCGCCGATAAACTCATCTTT.

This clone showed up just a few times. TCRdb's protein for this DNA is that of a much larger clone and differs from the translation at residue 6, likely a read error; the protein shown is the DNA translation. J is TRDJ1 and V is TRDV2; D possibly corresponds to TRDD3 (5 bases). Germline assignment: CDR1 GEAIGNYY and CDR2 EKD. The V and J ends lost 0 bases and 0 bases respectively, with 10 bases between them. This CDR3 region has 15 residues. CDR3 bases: TGTGCCTGTGACACCGCGGGGGGTAACACCGATAAACTCATCTTT. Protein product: CACDTAGGNTDKLIF.

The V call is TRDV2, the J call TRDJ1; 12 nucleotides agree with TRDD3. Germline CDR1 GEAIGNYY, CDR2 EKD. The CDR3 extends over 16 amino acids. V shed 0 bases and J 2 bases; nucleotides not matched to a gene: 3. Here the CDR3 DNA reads TGTGCCTGTGACACCCTACTGGGGGATACAACCGATAAACTCATCTTT. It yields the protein CACDTLLGDTTDKLIF.

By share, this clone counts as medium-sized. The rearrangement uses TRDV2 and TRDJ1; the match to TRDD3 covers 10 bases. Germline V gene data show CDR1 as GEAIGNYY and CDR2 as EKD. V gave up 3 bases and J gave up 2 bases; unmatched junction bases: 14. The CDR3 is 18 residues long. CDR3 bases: TGTGCCTGTGACCCTCTGGGGGATAATTTTGTTGCAACCGATAAACTCATCTTT. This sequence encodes CACDPLGDNFVATDKLIF.